This entry features one T cell receptor (beta chain) sequence. This receptor's antigen is unknown. Nothing much larger sits one base from this clone, and base qualities are not available. TCRbeta CDR3 regions were amplified from genomic DNA using the immunoSEQ Assay, a bias-controlled multiplex PCR. In the original analysis: Nucleated cell counts per sample were estimated from amplification of reference gene primers within the assay. Sequence reads were collapsed and filtered to measure the absolute abundance of every unique TCRbeta CDR3 rearrangement. For each sample, productive Simpson clonality was calculated as the square root of Simpson's diversity index across productive rearrangements. In TCRdb, the immuneACCESS table is reduced to in-frame sequences with V and J assigned. These tables do not hold every clone; where another copy was compared, an unresolved V gene accounts for under half, and the others remain unexplained. V, J and clone size were drawn from that table, and D and trimming were deduced from the DNA. This sample comprises 50,000 to 60,000 clones, around 87% of them detected only once. The ten largest clones capture about 7.4% of the sample.

The germline V gene gives CDR1 as KGHSH and CDR2 as LQKENI. Its CDR3 holds 14 amino acids, cysteine through phenylalanine. Of all the DNA, just the CDR3 is kept, 42 bases in frame from base 1. Clipping removes 8 bases from V and 6 bases from J, with 13 as the unmatched junction base count. This specimen belongs to a study of blood T cell repertoires in COVID-19 (dated by TCRdb to the early 2020s). At the level of the whole study: The collaborator samples originated in the United States, Italy and Spain and spanned the acute and convalescent phases of COVID-19. Samples were obtained from the ongoing ImmuneRACE study (first 160 participants) and from about 1,300 subjects provided by 6 global collaborators. The prospective study material was composed of cDNA or gDNA derived from T cells, B-cell-depleted T cells, or PBMCs. The sample metadata nearly always contained a de-identified subject ID, COVID-19 status, age in years and sex. HLA class I and class II types, where available, came from metadata supplied by the sample provider rather than from assay-based typing. Subjects who had been exposed to COVID-19, were actively infected with it, or had recovered from it provided the deeply sampled blood TCRbeta repertoires that made up the dataset. The repertoires were made available in a free public database intended to serve as a resource for research on the immune response to SARS-CoV-2. Study-wide conclusions, independent of this receptor: The quantity of clinical and demographic metadata differed by source and by participant and was supplied without curation.

Whole blood was collected in K2EDTA tubes by collaborating institutions according to the institutions' own protocols. Collaborator samples were shipped for TCRbeta analysis as frozen whole blood, isolated PBMCs, or DNA extracted from either sample type. The TCR comes from a human donor with active COVID-19. The donor label of this sample is uncertain. The chain links TRBV18 with TRBJ2-7; 7 nucleotides in the junction match TRBD2. The sequenced sample was peripheral blood. The sequenced DNA: TGTGCCAGCCGCCCGACGGGACTAAGCGTCGAGCAGTACTTC. This translates into CASRPTGLSVEQYF. The CDR3 plus the reference TRBV18 and TRBJ2-7 genes for the other parts give the full variable domain: NAGVMQNPRHLVRRRGQEARLRCSPMKGHSHVYWYRQLPEEGLKFMVYLQKENIIDESGMPKERFSAEFPKEGPSILRIQQVVRGDSAAYFCASRPTGLSVEQYFGPGTRLTVT.